This T cell receptor (beta chain) stems from a study of cytomegalovirus exposure and HLA in healthy donors (dated by TCRdb to about 2017). General notes on the study: According to an earlier analysis of around 600 of the donors, about 180 million T cells yielded 95 million to 140 million unique TCR beta sequences and about 280 Gb of sequence data. HLA typing covered class I and class II loci at four-digit resolution. Typing coverage varied by locus: about 629-640 donors for A, B, C, DRB1 and DQB1; under 550 for DQA1; over 600 for DPA1; more than 450 for DPB1. Among 300 to 500 genotyped donors of the cohort, an average of around 250,000 unique TCR beta nucleotide sequences was sequenced per donor, of which about 18% were non-productive. The genetic ancestry cluster associated with self-reported Caucasian donors included around 76% of the roughly 380 genotyped donors. The T cell repertoires of some 700 subjects were profiled by immunosequencing and related to cytomegalovirus serostatus. Along with the approximately 650-subject first cohort, a separate validation cohort of approximately 110 different subjects was used. A later analysis re-analyzed previously published TCR beta repertoires from hundreds of donors and added high-resolution HLA genotyping to study TCR occurrence patterns. Every repertoire in the discovery cohort had been generated on one and the same sequencing platform. Donor age, sex, ethnicity and CMV serostatus were collected together with the repertoire data. About 300 gigabases of sequencing data and 70 million to 85 million unique TCR sequences were included in an early release covering about 700 HLA-typed donors. Several DR-DQ haplotypes were treated as single units for association and clustering because of strong linkage in the cohort. The study aimed to test whether signatures of past pathogen exposure could be identified by cataloging public T cell receptors. To predict cytomegalovirus infection status, the study combined high-throughput TCR immunosequencing, statistical association of individual TCRs with disease status, and machine learning. To decide whether each TCR beta V gene segment behaved as functional or pseudogenic, an earlier analysis of 587 of the donors relied on high-throughput TCR beta sequencing. In the later analysis, no new phenotypic data were used to find candidate immune exposures; instead, reliance was placed on TCR beta sequences and their occurrence across donors. A later genetic analysis took genome-wide SNP genotypes for 398 of the 666 donors and used that subset as a discovery cohort. Study-wide conclusions, independent of this receptor: Because HLA typing was unavailable for some donors at each locus, only the typed subset was used in association tests. A later genetic analysis associated a missense DCLRE1C variant with V-gene and J-gene trimming of TCR beta chains, and an independent cohort replicated the association. The classifier was reported to diagnose cytomegalovirus status with high specificity and sensitivity in both the original and validation cohorts. A total of 164 TCR beta chains were listed by the study as associated with cytomegalovirus. A cluster of highly shared sequence variants was judged likely to be a technical artifact of the sequencing pipeline. An earlier analysis of some 590 of the donors showed that most TCR beta V segments appeared in productive rearrangements either about 87% or about 30% of the time, which broadly matched IMGT annotations. While some public TCRs were present in many individuals, most TCR sequences turned up only very rarely across donors. Specific HLA alleles were associated with 18,000 or so TCR beta sequences at a false discovery rate of 0.05 in a later analysis. Because counts were too low, about 18 rarely observed V segments, including chromosome 9 orphons, were excluded from the earlier analysis of fewer than 650 of the donors. In a later analysis, HLA-associated TCR beta chains showed more clonal expansion and lower generation probabilities than non-associated chains that were equally common. According to a later analysis, TCR association rates differed among HLA loci, with DRB1 alleles showing the most associated TCRs and HLA-C alleles showing the fewest. CMV serostatus was the only immune exposure information available for the cohort. Compared with the roughly 670-donor mean, donors in an Asian-associated ancestry cluster had fewer N-insertions in productive TCRs, according to a later genetic analysis. The authors suggested that the approach could potentially be generalized to other disease states and immunological phenotypes. Only TCR beta chains were sequenced in this cohort, and the absence of alpha or paired-chain data limited detectable features. In a later analysis, several top co-occurrence clusters were reported to appear linked to parvovirus B19, influenza, CMV and Epstein-Barr virus. Roughly uniform sequencing depth across donors was assumed in presence/absence analyses, although this assumption may not hold. When HLA alleles, especially DR and DQ, strongly co-occurred, attributing TCR associations to individual alleles was difficult. A further reported finding was that TCR beta sequences accurately predicted the HLA-A and HLA-B alleles for most subjects in the first cohort. Correlated functional status among segregating V segments might reflect linkage disequilibrium, but an unknown experimental factor could not be ruled out. In vitro tests confirmed that a few of the cytomegalovirus-associated TCR beta chains recognize cytomegalovirus antigens. A later analysis found that most CMV-associated TCR beta chains appeared HLA-restricted, with HLA associations seemingly driven largely by CMV exposure.

In total, just over 650 healthy bone marrow donors made up the cohort. At the time of sampling, all cohort members were nominally healthy, though unrecorded immune exposures were likely present. The donor was CMV seropositive and was included in the group of around 300 seropositive cohort members. A peripheral blood sample was provided by each donor, and peripheral blood mononuclear cells were used for TCR beta sequencing. Genomic DNA was extracted from the blood cell samples with the Qiagen DNeasy Blood Extraction Kit. The library was generated by the immunoSEQ multiplex PCR assay. A mixture of 60 forward primers for TCR Vbeta segments and 13 reverse primers for TCR Jbeta segments was used in the multiplex PCR. A multiplex PCR assay on genomic DNA amplified the CDR3 region of rearranged TCR beta genes. The Illumina HiSeq System was used to sequence the amplified TCR beta libraries as 87-base-pair reads. The published analysis was carried out like this. A later analysis tallied roughly 78 million unique TCR beta chains across the 666 repertoires, and about 10 million of those chains were shared by two or more donors. Raw reads were error-corrected and collapsed into unique sequences by a nearest-neighbor algorithm in which closely related sequences were merged to remove PCR and sequencing errors. V, D and J gene segments were assigned by aligning CDR3 sequences to IMGT reference sequences. For a sequence to be retained, at least a six-nucleotide match to both a V gene segment and a J gene segment was required. A rearrangement counted as productive if the CDR3 had no stop codons and remained in frame with V and J, and every other rearrangement counted as non-productive. CDR3 was defined by IMGT convention, running from the second conserved V-encoded cysteine to the conserved J-encoded phenylalanine. The earlier analysis of 587 of the donors excluded any sequence lacking an unambiguous match to a single V gene segment. In an earlier analysis of almost 600 of the donors, a V segment was called functional when productive rearrangements were above 56.7%, and segregating when the standard deviation between donors exceeded 5%. To diagnose cytomegalovirus status from the catalog of TCR beta chain sequences, a statistical classification framework was built. V and J gene assignment, in a later analysis, came from comparing TCR nucleotide sequences with IMGT/GENE-DB human TR gene sequences. In a later analysis, CDR3 sequences and most-parsimonious VDJ recombination scenarios were assigned using the TCRdist pipeline. A later analysis defined each TCR beta chain by its CDR3 amino acid sequence plus V-gene family, and excluded reads lacking a unique V-gene family. A later analysis removed roughly 590 highly shared, low-generation-probability nucleotide sequences to deal with suspected cross-contamination and a sequencing artifact. For each public chain, a later analysis derived a clonal expansion index from normalized ranks of inferred template counts within each repertoire. Generation probabilities in a later analysis came from a VDJ recombination model fitted to out-of-frame rearrangements, and those results were checked against IGoR. In a later analysis, hypergeometric tests were used to score TCR-TCR, TCR-HLA and TCR-CMV co-occurrence, with a repertoire-size bias correction applied to TCR pairs. False discovery rates were estimated in a later analysis by permuting HLA or CMV assignments 20 times. A later analysis grouped co-occurring TCRs with DBSCAN, adding TCRdist sequence similarity when clustering within HLA-allele-positive subsets. Co-occurrence clustering excluded repertoires with fewer than 30,000 or more than 120,000 public chains, plus five with anomalous nucleotide sharing. What TCRdb holds here is the immuneACCESS table cut down to in-frame rearrangements. Part of the clones is not present; checked against another copy, under half of the missing clones reflect an unresolved V gene, and the others are unexplained. For V, J and clone size, that table is used; D and trimming come from the DNA. The sample data list approximately 150,000 clones, and around 80% of these were observed just once. The ten biggest clones cover around 3% of the sample.

Remarks on this clone: Its recognized antigen is unknown. No clone much larger than this one lies a single base away; base qualities are absent.

The sample taken for sequencing was PBMCs. This TCR was recovered from a man younger than 30 in good health and CMV-seropositive.

CDR3 sequence: CASSLFGTVNTEAFF. In nucleotide form, the sequence is TGTGCCAGCAGCTTATTCGGGACAGTGAACACTGAAGCTTTCTTT. The chain is assembled from TRBV7-8 and TRBJ1-1; 7 central bases correspond to TRBD1. V trim: 2 bases; J trim: 0 bases; unmatched bases: 3. From the germline V gene, CDR1 is SGHVS and CDR2 is FQNEAQ. The CDR3 contains 15 residues, cysteine and phenylalanine counted. The read is trimmed to its CDR3 DNA, 45 bases read in frame from base 1.